This T cell receptor beta chain was sequenced for a study of blood T cells in healthy people across ages. Study-level background: About one barcoded beta molecule per two T cells was captured by template switching. Broader study findings: Those diversity estimates obtained from one million T cells were thought to be underestimates.

Primed by a sample-barcoded 5' primer and a J-beta primer mix, a second PCR proceeded for roughly 6 to 12 cycles. TCRdb reprocessed the 5' RACE reads via MiXCR and lists one record per CDR3 protein. The table has over 1.5 million distinct CDR3 sequences, around half seen once; the top ten hold approximately 2%. A single count supports this clonotype. What it binds is unknown. Germline and junction disagree at one end, which may indicate a read error. The people who gave samples were healthy Caucasians from Russia, aged roughly 6 to 90. Each individual donor underwent a draw of around 9.8 milliliters of peripheral blood. Per germline, CDR1 SGHKS and CDR2 YYEKEE (reference sequence). This CDR3 is 15 amino acids long.

Sample: blood. This chain connects TRBV5-5 to TRBJ2-1; D may be TRBD1 (5 bases). The sequence was obtained from a woman aged 40 to 55 in good health. Here the CDR3 reads CASTNGWGSYDEQFF. DNA of the CDR3: TGTGCCAGCACCAACGGCTGGGGCTCCTACGATGAGCAGTTCTTC. The whole variable domain, remainder taken from reference TRBV5-5 and TRBJ2-1, is DAGVTQSPTHLIKTRGQQVTLRCSPISGHKSVSWYQQVLGQGPQFIFQYYEKEERGRGNFPDRFSARQFPNYSSELNVNALLLGDSALYLCASTNGWGSYDEQFFGPGTRLTVL.